This T cell receptor beta chain emerged from a study of T-cell memory formation after mild COVID-19. Across the whole study: There were largely donor-specific TCR clusters. General study results and limits: Clones that contracted clustered mainly in CM and EM if CD4+ and in EMRA if CD8+.

This clonotype was found a few times. Its antigen is as yet unknown. Per germline, CDR1 SGHRS and CDR2 YFSETQ. The V end was cut by 0 bases, the J end by 6 bases, with 7 bases between. The CDR3 covers 13 residues. 5'RACE with constant-segment primers yielded barcoded, UMI-tagged TCR alpha and TCR beta cDNA libraries. TCRdb passed the 5' RACE reads through MiXCR, listing each CDR3 protein once. Here the sample spans a few hundred thousand distinct CDR3 sequences, 8% to 10% being singletons. The chain recombines TRBV5-1 with TRBJ1-3; no reliable D call. Sequenced: PBMCs or a T cell subset sorted from them (not recorded which). This TCR derives from a man younger than 30 who had mild COVID-19 (a few samples of this study predate the infection). Cell type and time point are not known. The CDR3 reads CASSLAGENTIYF. The CDR3 DNA reads as TGCGCCAGCAGCTTGGCGGGAGAAAACACCATATATTTT.